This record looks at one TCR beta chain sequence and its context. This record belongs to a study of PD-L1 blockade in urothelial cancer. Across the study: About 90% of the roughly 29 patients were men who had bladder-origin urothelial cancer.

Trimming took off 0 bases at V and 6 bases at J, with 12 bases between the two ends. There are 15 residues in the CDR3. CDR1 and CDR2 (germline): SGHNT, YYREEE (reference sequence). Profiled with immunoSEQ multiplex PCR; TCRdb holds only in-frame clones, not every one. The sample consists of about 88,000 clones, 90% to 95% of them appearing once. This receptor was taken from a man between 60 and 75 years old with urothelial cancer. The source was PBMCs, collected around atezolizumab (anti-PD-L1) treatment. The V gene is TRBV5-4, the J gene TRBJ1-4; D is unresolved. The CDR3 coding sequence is TGTGCCAGCAGCTTGGCCCCCGGGGTAGATGAAAAACTGTTTTTT. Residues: CASSLAPGVDEKLFF.